What follows are 7 T cell receptor beta chains derived from one specimen sequenced in a study of cytomegalovirus exposure and HLA in healthy donors. Primers: 60 Vbeta forward and 13 Jbeta reverse. TCRdb's copy holds only in-frame clones and misses some; the assay was immunoSEQ multiplex PCR. Its table lists about 20,000 clones. The sequencing sample was made of PBMCs. The origin of the receptors is a man in his 60s in good health and CMV-seropositive.

The CDR3: CASNGGIGTEAFF. For the CDR3, the DNA is TGTGCCAGCAACGGGGGAATTGGCACTGAAGCTTTCTTT. The chain combines TRBV7-9 with TRBJ1-1; weak D call: TRBD1 (5 bases). The CDR3 has 13 amino acids. Trimming cost V 7 bases and J 4 bases, with 13 bases left between them. Germline V gene sequence: CDR1 SEHNR, CDR2 FQNEAQ (reference sequence). Based on the CDR3 plus reference TRBV7-9 and TRBJ1-1, the full variable domain is DTGVSQNPRHKITKRGQNVTFRCDPISEHNRLYWYRQTLGQGPEFLTYFQNEAQLEKSRLLSDRFSAERPKGSFSTLEIQRTEQGDSAMYLCASNGGIGTEAFFGQGTRLTVV.

The chain links TRBV29-1 to TRBJ2-7; D gene uncertain. Trimming left V 3 bases short and J 5 bases short, with 11 bases between. Per the germline V gene, CDR1 is SQVTM and CDR2 is ANQGSEA. The CDR3 is made up of 12 amino acids. CDR3 protein: CSVERSADEQYF. CDR3 sequence (DNA): TGCAGCGTTGAGAGGTCCGCTGACGAGCAGTACTTC.

V and J are TRBV15 and TRBJ2-7; D is unclear. V was clipped by 0 bases and J by 2 bases, with 11 bases between them. The CDR3 contains 15 residues. In germline, CDR1 is LNHNV, CDR2 YYDKDF (reference sequence). Here the CDR3 DNA reads TGTGCCACCAGCAGAGACCTCGCGGCTGCCTACGAGCAGTACTTC. Amino acids: CATSRDLAAAYEQYF.

The V gene is TRBV7-2, the J gene TRBJ1-1; D not certain. V lost 5 bases to trimming and J lost 0 bases, with 7 bases between them. Germline V gene sequence: CDR1 SGHTA, CDR2 FQGNSA. This CDR3 spans 13 amino acids. CDR3 loop: CASSAALNTEAFF. CDR3 sequence (DNA): TGTGCCAGCAGCGCGGCCCTGAACACTGAAGCTTTCTTT.

The rearrangement links TRBV18 to TRBJ2-2; 8 bases agree with TRBD2. J was trimmed by 8 bases and V by 6 bases; bases with no gene match: 11. This CDR3 has 15 amino acids. Germline assignment: CDR1 KGHSH and CDR2 LQKENI. CDR3 residues: CASSITSGTLGELFF. The DNA of the CDR3 is TGTGCCAGCTCCATTACTAGCGGAACCTTAGGGGAGCTGTTTTTT.

This clone is called medium-sized based on its frequency. This chain connects TRBV5-6 to TRBJ2-7, with a tentative D call TRBD1 (6 bases). V dropped 1 base and J dropped 0 bases, with 11 bases sitting between them. CDR1 and CDR2 from the germline V gene are SGHDT and YYEEEE. The length of the CDR3 is 15 residues. DNA for the CDR3: TGTGCCAGCAGCTTGTCGAGGGGGAGCTCCTACGAGCAGTACTTC. The encoded protein is CASSLSRGSSYEQYF. The full variable domain, rest sourced from reference TRBV5-6 and TRBJ2-7, is DAGVTQSPTHLIKTRGQQVTLRCSPKSGHDTVSWYQQALGQGPQFIFQYYEEEERQRGNFPDRFSGHQFPNYSSELNVNALLLGDSALYLCASSLSRGSSYEQYFGPGTRLTVT.

V gene TRBV7-9 combines with J gene TRBJ2-7; D perhaps matches TRBD1 (6 bases). Germline V gene lookup returns CDR1 SEHNR and CDR2 FQNEAQ (reference sequence). The V and J ends lost 4 bases and 2 bases respectively, with 15 bases between them. The length of the CDR3 is 15 residues. The CDR3: CASSYIRDTAYEQYF. Written as DNA, the CDR3 is TGTGCCAGCAGCTATATACGGGACACAGCCTACGAGCAGTACTTC.